The following is a T cell receptor beta chain sequence with its context. Antigen: not known. V lost 5 bases to trimming and J lost 5 bases; unmatched junction nucleotides: 13. CDR1 SEHNR and CDR2 FQNEAQ come from the germline V gene (reference sequence). The CDR3 sequence is 16 residues long. The sample belongs to a study of T cell responses to AZD1222 COVID-19 vaccine. Across the whole study: It was second doses at about 4 or about 12 weeks that were pooled.

Regarding the study as a whole: There were mostly white British donors and more females than males, and clonal diversity was possibly underestimated. As reported, nearly half of all spike-specific TCRs target variant regions that are unmutated. AZD1222 recipients seropositive at baseline numbered only six.

Here immunoSEQ multiplex PCR was the method, and the copy in TCRdb shows in-frame clones only, minus some. The sample yields fewer than 85,000 clones, around 89% seen once. This clonotype was sampled from an adult in good health. The chain links TRBV7-9 to TRBJ2-5, with 8 bases lining up with TRBD1. The material sequenced was peripheral blood, taken on day 0 of AZD1222 vaccination. CDR3 DNA: TGTGCCAGCAGCAGAGAAGGATATGCAGGGGGCGAGACCCAGTACTTC. The encoded protein is CASSREGYAGGETQYF. Combining the CDR3 with reference TRBV7-9 and TRBJ2-5 gives the whole variable domain DTGVSQNPRHKITKRGQNVTFRCDPISEHNRLYWYRQTLGQGPEFLTYFQNEAQLEKSRLLSDRFSAERPKGSFSTLEIQRTEQGDSAMYLCASSREGYAGGETQYFGPGTRLLVL.